These 18 T cell receptor beta chains were sequenced from one sample in a study of cytomegalovirus exposure and HLA in healthy donors. The PCR was carried out with 60 Vbeta primers and 13 Jbeta primers. Libraries were prepared by immunoSEQ multiplex PCR; TCRdb keeps only in-frame clonotypes and omits some of them. The repertoire has fewer than 200,000 clones, 82% of them found once; the top ten carry roughly 1.5%. Input material: PBMCs. These receptors were taken from a male donor in good health and CMV-seronegative.

Only one count was recorded for this clone. This chain links TRBV27 with TRBJ1-6, with 9 bases fitting TRBD1. CDR1 and CDR2 (germline): MNHEY, SMNVEV (reference sequence). Unmatched junction bases numbered 3, after V lost 2 bases and J lost 7 bases. This CDR3 is 15 amino acids long. The CDR3 nucleotides read TGTGCCAGCAGTTTAACGACAGGGGGAAATTCACCCCTCCACTTT. Translating gives CASSLTTGGNSPLHF.

V is TRBV28 and J is TRBJ1-1; D gene unclear. CDR1 is MDHEN, CDR2 SYDVKM, per germline. The CDR3 runs to 12 residues. The V and J ends lost 7 bases and 11 bases respectively, with 17 bases between them. DNA of the CDR3: TGTGCCAGCACCGAAGTCGAAGCGGTGGCTTTCTTT. Amino acid sequence: CASTEVEAVAFF.

This chain connects TRBV9 to TRBJ2-5; the D is unclear. The CDR3 spans 14 residues. V gave up 1 base and J gave up 0 bases, with 7 bases separating them. The germline V gene encodes CDR1 SGDLS and CDR2 YYNGEE. The DNA of the CDR3 is TGTGCCAGCAGCGTATCAGTGTACCAAGAGACCCAGTACTTC. Translation: CASSVSVYQETQYF.

This chain joins TRBV19 and TRBJ2-1; tentative D call: TRBD2 (7 bases). V was trimmed by 8 bases and J by 4 bases, leaving 18 bases between them. The CDR3 has 15 residues. The germline V gene encodes CDR1 LNHDA and CDR2 SQIVND (reference sequence). The CDR3 here is CASRWGGLSYNEQFF. Written as DNA, the CDR3 is TGTGCCAGTCGATGGGGGGGGCTGTCTTACAATGAGCAGTTCTTC.

The CDR3 sequence is CASSLGLAGGPSGTQYF. The CDR3 nucleotides are TGTGCCAGCAGCCTTGGACTAGCGGGGGGCCCATCAGGTACGCAGTATTTT. This rearrangement joins TRBV9 to TRBJ2-3; 14 nucleotides line up with TRBD2. Germline CDR1 is SGDLS and CDR2 is YYNGEE. The CDR3 is 17 residues long. With 4 bases clipped from V and 8 bases from J, the junction kept 12 bases outside the gene matches. The complete variable domain, with remaining parts taken from reference TRBV9 and TRBJ2-3, reads DSGVTQTPKHLITATGQRVTLRCSPRSGDLSVYWYQQSLDQGLQFLIQYYNGEERAKGNILERFSAQQFPDLHSELNLSSLELGDSALYFCASSLGLAGGPSGTQYFGPGTRLTVL.

This clone occurred once. The chain combines TRBV28 with TRBJ2-5; weak D call: TRBD1 (6 bases). Germline V lookup: CDR1 MDHEN, CDR2 SYDVKM. CDR3 length equals 13 residues. V was clipped by 3 bases and J by 5 bases, with 10 bases between them. The chain's CDR3 is CASSFPTGETQYF. Written as DNA, the CDR3 is TGTGCCAGCAGTTTCCCCACAGGGGAGACCCAGTACTTC.

This clone has a handful of counts. The CDR3: CAWSVPGAGNQPQHF. CDR3 DNA: TGTGCCTGGAGTGTACCAGGGGCTGGGAATCAGCCCCAGCATTTT. The V gene is TRBV30, the J gene TRBJ1-5; tentatively, D is TRBD1 (6 bases). The germline gives CDR1 GTSNPN, CDR2 SVGIG (reference sequence). Trimming took 0 bases from V and 4 from J, leaving 13 bases between them. The CDR3 totals 15 residues.

This chain joins TRBV4-2 and TRBJ2-1, with TRBD1 identical over 12 bases. From germline, CDR1 is LGHNA and CDR2 YNFKEQ. V dropped 1 base and J dropped 6; count of bases not matched to a gene: 7. There are 17 residues in the CDR3. The CDR3 loop reads CASSQVSGTGGRNEQFF. The CDR3 bases are TGTGCCAGCAGCCAAGTTTCCGGGACAGGGGGCCGCAATGAGCAGTTCTTC.

This clone was counted once. This chain uses TRBV18 with TRBJ2-7; 7 positions match TRBD2. V was clipped by 0 bases and J by 7 bases; unmatched bases: 6. CDR3 length equals 14 residues. CDR1 is KGHSH, CDR2 LQKENI, per germline. The CDR3 region has the DNA TGTGCCAGCTCACCACCGGGAGGGGCTCGGGAGCAGTACTTC. Its translation: CASSPPGGAREQYF.

The V gene is TRBV27, the J gene TRBJ2-2, with TRBD2 matching over 8 bases. The germline gives CDR1 MNHEY, CDR2 SMNVEV (reference sequence). Losses at the gene ends were 3 bases for V and 5 bases for J; bases not matched to a gene: 8. There are 16 residues in the CDR3. The CDR3 coding sequence is TGTGCCAGCAGTTTTCTGTCGGGAGGGCTGACCGGGGAGCTGTTTTTT. Translating gives CASSFLSGGLTGELFF.

The gene calls are TRBV11-2 and TRBJ2-7, with 8 bases aligning to TRBD2. J was trimmed by 2 bases and V by 4 bases; bases with no gene match: 7. The CDR3 has 15 amino acids. Germline-derived CDR1 and CDR2 are SGHAT and FQNNGV. The CDR3 coding sequence is TGTGCCAGCAGCTATGCGACTAGCGTTACCTACGAGCAGTACTTC. Translating it yields CASSYATSVTYEQYF.

This chain connects TRBV10-3 to TRBJ1-3; possible D gene TRBD1, 6 bases. Trimming shortened V by 4 bases and J by 2 bases, and 15 bases separated the two germline ends. The germline V gene encodes CDR1 ENHRY and CDR2 SYGVKD. CDR3 size: 16 residues. CDR3 amino acids: CAISVSQQGPGNTIYF. In DNA form, the CDR3 reads TGTGCCATCAGTGTCAGTCAACAGGGACCTGGAAACACCATATATTTT.

V is TRBV6-6 and J is TRBJ2-1; D may be TRBD2 (6 bases). The germline gives CDR1 MNHNY, CDR2 SVGAGI (reference sequence). The CDR3 loop spans 15 amino acids. The V end lost 6 bases, the J end lost 0 bases, and 12 bases lay between the germline ends. For the CDR3, the DNA is TGTGCCAGCAGGGAAGACGGGAGCTCCTACAATGAGCAGTTCTTC. Encoded protein: CASREDGSSYNEQFF.

The chain recombines TRBV27 with TRBJ2-1; 9 bases map to TRBD1. The germline CDR1 and CDR2 sequences are MNHEY and SMNVEV (reference sequence). After removal of 10 bases from V and 7 bases from J, the junction contained 11 bases not matched to a gene. The length of the CDR3 is 14 residues. The CDR3 sequence: CATSSRDRENEQFF. The CDR3 bases are TGTGCCACCTCGTCCCGGGACAGGGAGAATGAGCAGTTCTTC.

The chain uses TRBV6-5 and TRBJ2-7; D is perhaps TRBD1 (6 bases). Trimming took off 0 bases at V and 1 base at J, with 10 bases between the two ends. Germline values: CDR1 MNHEY, CDR2 SVGAGI. CDR3 length: 15 amino acids. CDR3 region: CASSYSRTESYEQYF. The CDR3 region has the DNA TGTGCCAGCAGTTACTCCAGGACAGAGTCCTACGAGCAGTACTTC.

This chain connects TRBV7-6 to TRBJ2-5; D unresolved. The CDR3 runs to 17 residues. Germline CDR1 is SGHVS and CDR2 is FNYEAQ. The V and J ends lost 1 base and 0 bases respectively, with 15 bases between them. The CDR3 coding sequence is TGTGCCAGCAGCTTAGTGCAGGTGGAACAGTACCAAGAGACCCAGTACTTC. Translating gives CASSLVQVEQYQETQYF.

Note on this clone: A junction end diverges from the germline sequence, so it may reflect a read error. This sequence joins TRBV7-9 and TRBJ1-5, with 7 bases that match TRBD1. Germline CDR1 reads SEHNR; CDR2 reads FQNEAQ (reference sequence). The CDR3 contains 16 residues. The CDR3 DNA follows: TGTTCCAGCAGCCAAAACAACAGGGGAGGTCATCAGCCCCAGCATTTT. This translates into CSSSQNNRGGHQPQHF.

The sample holds a few counts of this clone. CDR3 DNA sequence: TGTGCCAGCAGCTTTAGGACGGGGAACCCGGTTTCTCGCCACTACGAGCAGTACTTC. Residues: CASSFRTGNPVSRHYEQYF. The chain carries TRBV5-6 and TRBJ2-7; TRBD2 might be the D (5 bases). Germline CDR1 is SGHDT and CDR2 is YYEEEE. This CDR3 has 19 amino acids. V dropped 2 bases and J dropped 3 bases, with 27 bases sitting between them.